What follows are 16 T cell receptor beta chains derived from one specimen sequenced in a study of CXCR3-negative and CXCR3-positive naive CD8 T cells. Study-wide results and caveats: CXCR3-positive naive cells carried more hydrophobic TRB CDR3s than CXCR3-negative ones.

The antigens for these receptors are not known. 5' RACE with UMI labels generated the TRB cDNA libraries. After re-calling the 5' RACE reads, TCRdb lists one entry per CDR3 protein, DNA absent. The sample holds 85,000 to 90,000 distinct CDR3 sequences. Source material: naive CXCR3+ CD8+ T cells from blood. Subset meaning: CD45RO-CCR7+CD27+CD95- naive CD8+ T cells expressing CXCR3 (TNR3+). These TCRs come from a human donor in good health. Some clones in this sample may be carry-over from other donors' samples.

This chain links TRBV9 with TRBJ2-1. The CDR3 is 12 amino acids. Germline V gives CDR1 SGDLS, CDR2 YYNGEE. CDR3: CASSVGYNEQFF.

The chain joins TRBV28 to TRBJ2-7; the TRBD1 assignment by TCRdb is unverifiable without DNA. Germline V lookup: CDR1 MDHEN, CDR2 SYDVKM. This CDR3 comprises 12 residues. The CDR3 protein is CASSPPHGEQYF.

The genes are TRBV19 and TRBJ2-1; TCRdb lists TRBD2, though no DNA is available to test this call. This CDR3 has 17 residues. Germline CDR1 and CDR2: LNHDA and SQIVND (reference sequence). The CDR3 loop is CASSISSGGRSYNEQFF.

The V call is TRBV28, the J call TRBJ2-1. Germline-derived CDR1 and CDR2 are MDHEN and SYDVKM. The CDR3 sequence is 15 residues long. The CDR3 region is CASSTIRDSYNEQFF.

This chain joins TRBV29-1 and TRBJ2-3; as DNA is missing, the TRBD2 call by TCRdb cannot be tested. This CDR3 region has 15 residues. Per the germline V gene, CDR1 is SQVTM and CDR2 is ANQGSEA. CDR3 in amino acids: CSVRLAGLAEDTQYF.

This rearrangement joins TRBV20-1 to TRBJ2-3. Germline loops: CDR1 DFQATT, CDR2 SNEGSKA (reference sequence). The CDR3 runs to 14 residues. The CDR3 sequence is CSARVVQSTDTQYF.

This chain uses TRBV7-2 with TRBJ2-3; the TCRdb call, TRBD1, lacks DNA for checking. This CDR3 is 14 amino acids long. The V gene's germline CDR1 is SGHTA and CDR2 FQGNSA. CDR3 residues: CASSFSGLTDTQYF. The complete variable domain, with remaining parts taken from reference TRBV7-2 and TRBJ2-3, reads GAGVSQSPSNKVTEKGKDVELRCDPISGHTALYWYRQSLGQGLEFLIYFQGNSAPDKSGLPSDRFSAERTGGSVSTLTIQRTQQEDSAVYLCASSFSGLTDTQYFGPGTRLTVL.

The genes are TRBV29-1 and TRBJ1-2; TCRdb's assignment of TRBD1 cannot be checked, as there is no DNA. Germline V gives CDR1 SQVTM, CDR2 ANQGSEA. The CDR3 covers 14 residues. CDR3 loop: CSVEIQEPNYGYTF.

The chain couples TRBV7-6 to TRBJ2-2; without DNA, the TCRdb call of TRBD1 cannot be checked. Germline V lookup: CDR1 SGHVS, CDR2 FNYEAQ. This CDR3 contains 15 residues. CDR3 region: CASSRGQGPTGELFF. Supplemented by reference TRBV7-6 and TRBJ2-2, the full variable domain reads GAGVSQSPRYKVTKRGQDVALRCDPISGHVSLYWYRQALGQGPEFLTYFNYEAQQDKSGLPNDRFSAERPEGSISTLTIQRTEQRDSAMYRCASSRGQGPTGELFFGEGSRLTVL.

V usage is TRBV13 and J usage is TRBJ2-4; TCRdb designates TRBD1, a call that cannot be tested without DNA. The germline CDR1 and CDR2 sequences are PRHDT and FYEKMQ (reference sequence). The CDR3 loop spans 15 amino acids. CDR3 sequence reads: CASSPPGGQKNIQYF.

The rearrangement uses TRBV24-1 and TRBJ1-5. CDR3 size: 15 residues. Germline V CDR1 and CDR2: KGHDR, SFDVKD. The CDR3 spells CATSEGITDGQPQHF.

This rearrangement joins TRBV20-1 to TRBJ1-4. The CDR3 length is 14 residues. Germline lookup yields CDR1 DFQATT and CDR2 SNEGSKA (reference sequence). This CDR3 is CSARVPATNEKLFF.

J is TRBJ2-3 and V is TRBV4-2; TCRdb lists TRBD1, though no DNA is available to test this call. The CDR3 consists of 13 residues. Germline CDR1 LGHNA, CDR2 YNFKEQ. This chain's CDR3 is CASSQPGTDTQYF.

J is TRBJ2-7 and V is TRBV4-1; there is no DNA to check the TCRdb D call of TRBD2. Per the germline V gene, CDR1 is MGHRA and CDR2 is YSYEKL. This CDR3 has 15 amino acids. The CDR3 loop reads CASSQEAAGWEEQYF.

The rearrangement links TRBV4-3 to TRBJ2-3; TCRdb returns TRBD1, unconfirmable since there is no DNA. Per the germline V gene, CDR1 is LGHNA and CDR2 is YSLEER. The CDR3 totals 16 residues. CDR3: CASSQDTGGITDTQYF.

The V and J genes are TRBV25-1 and TRBJ2-1; TCRdb's D call of TRBD1 is untestable without DNA. CDR3 length: 17 amino acids. Germline lookup yields CDR1 MGHDK and CDR2 SYGVNS. CDR3 in amino acids: CASRGDRGLTSYNEQFF.